The 7 T cell receptor beta chains reported below all come from one sample, sequenced in a study of response to subunit inactivated influenza vaccine. Via MiXCR, TCRdb re-called the RT-PCR reads, giving one row per CDR3 protein. The table lists about 780,000 distinct CDR3 sequences, approximately 17% of them singletons. The starting material was PBMCs from blood, obtained approximately 5 days after vaccination. These receptors all stem from a man over 45 who received an inactivated influenza vaccine.

The chain uses TRBV6-1 and TRBJ2-5; TRBD1 or TRBD2 may be the D gene (6 bases each). The germline gives CDR1 MNHNS, CDR2 SASEGT. The CDR3 extends over 15 amino acids. V shed 7 bases and J shed 3 bases, with 18 bases lying between them. CDR3 DNA: TGTGCCAGCAAGCAGGGGACTGGATCCGAAGAGACCCAGTACTTC. Translation: CASKQGTGSEETQYF.

This clonotype was detected only a few times. The V gene is TRBV18, the J gene TRBJ1-3, with D hard to call. Germline V lookup: CDR1 KGHSH, CDR2 LQKENI. CDR3 length equals 13 residues. The germline V and J ends were trimmed by 0 bases and 8 bases, with 8 bases remaining between them. The CDR3 here is CASSPPAGDTIYF. Here the CDR3 DNA reads TGTGCCAGCTCACCACCTGCCGGCGACACCATATATTTT.

Notes on this clonotype: The junction does not match germline at one end; this may be a read error. This CDR3 is CATSRTGYEQYF. CDR3 sequence (DNA): TGTGCCACCAGTCGGACTGGCTACGAGCAGTACTTC. The chain links TRBV6-2 or TRBV6-3 to TRBJ2-7, with D maybe TRBD2 (5 bases). CDR1 MNHEY and CDR2 SVGEGT come from the germline V gene. The length of the CDR3 is 12 residues.

There are a few counts of this clonotype. This sequence joins TRBV20-1 and TRBJ2-3, with 7 bases fitting TRBD2. The CDR3 covers 14 residues. V lost 5 bases to trimming and J lost 1 base; unmatched junction nucleotides: 6. Germline V gene sequence: CDR1 DFQATT, CDR2 SNEGSKA (reference sequence). The chain's CDR3 is CSADTSAGTDTQYF. CDR3 in DNA: TGCAGTGCTGACACTAGCGCGGGCACAGATACGCAGTATTTT.

This clonotype was detected only a few times. V is TRBV6-2 or TRBV6-3 and J is TRBJ1-5; D ambiguous. Germline V lookup: CDR1 MNHEY, CDR2 SVGEGT. This CDR3 contains 13 residues. V lost 8 bases and J lost 4, with 12 bases in between. CDR3 protein: CASGRATNQPQHF. CDR3 nucleotides: TGTGCCAGCGGCCGGGCAACTAATCAGCCCCAGCATTTT.

CDR3 in DNA: TGCGCCAGCAGCCTGCCTTTAAGAGGCAGGGAGCTGTTTTTT. Translated: CASSLPLRGRELFF. The J gene is TRBJ2-2, the V gene TRBV5-1; no reliable D call. Germline CDR1 reads SGHRS; CDR2 reads YFSETQ. The CDR3 is 14 residues long. With 4 bases removed from V and 9 bases from J, the gap between germline ends came to 16 bases.

This clonotype has a count of ten or more. One junction end does not reproduce the germline sequence, and a read error may be involved. This sequence joins TRBV6-5 and TRBJ2-7; tentatively, D is TRBD1 (5 bases). There are 14 residues in the CDR3. Germline assignment: CDR1 MNHEY and CDR2 SVGAGI. The CDR3 loop is CASSYWQGSDEQYF. The CDR3 DNA is TGTGCCAGCAGTTACTGGCAGGGCTCCGACGAGCAGTACTTC.